These 9 T cell receptor beta chains came from one sample sequenced in a study of T cell changes during pregnancy in multiple sclerosis. Only in-frame clones appear in the TCRdb table, and some are missing; sequencing was by immunoSEQ multiplex PCR. The sample lists tens of thousands of clones, 89% seen once, with under 2% in the top ten. Sequenced material: peripheral blood, taken after pregnancy. All receptors come from a female donor with multiple sclerosis, enrolled in a pregnancy study.

The V and J genes are TRBV27 and TRBJ2-3; weak D call: TRBD1 (6 bases). CDR1 MNHEY and CDR2 SMNVEV come from the germline V gene (reference sequence). Trimming removed 4 bases from V and 5 bases from J, with 19 bases in between. There are 16 residues in the CDR3. This chain's CDR3 is CASSSMQGLLKDTQYF. The DNA of the CDR3 is TGTGCCAGCAGTTCCATGCAGGGGTTACTTAAAGATACGCAGTATTTT.

This clone was counted once. The chain combines TRBV19 with TRBJ1-3; 7 positions match TRBD1. V shed 5 bases, J shed 2 bases, and the junction held 9 bases outside the gene matches. Germline lookup yields CDR1 LNHDA and CDR2 SQIVND (reference sequence). This CDR3 is 16 amino acids long. The CDR3 loop reads CASSLRGQSTGNTIYF. In DNA form, the CDR3 reads TGTGCCAGTAGTTTGAGGGGACAGTCAACTGGAAACACCATATATTTT.

CDR3 loop: CASSLWPNYGYTF. In nucleotides, the CDR3 is TGTGCCAGCAGCTTATGGCCTAACTATGGCTACACCTTC. The chain couples TRBV7-9 to TRBJ1-2; the D is unclear. The CDR3 has 13 amino acids. The germline V gene encodes CDR1 SEHNR and CDR2 FQNEAQ (reference sequence). With 2 bases removed from V and 0 bases from J, the gap between germline ends came to 4 bases.

CDR3 amino acids: CASSAEHGGNSPLHF. The CDR3 DNA sequence: TGTGCCAGCAGCGCTGAACACGGGGGAAATTCACCCCTCCACTTT. The chain joins TRBV7-8 to TRBJ1-6; weak D call: TRBD1 (5 bases). Per germline, CDR1 SGHVS and CDR2 FQNEAQ. This CDR3 spans 15 amino acids. Trimming took 5 bases from V and 7 from J, leaving 15 bases between them.

V is TRBV5-1 and J is TRBJ1-6, with D maybe TRBD1 (5 bases). This CDR3 has 13 residues. V was pared by 2 bases and J by 6 bases, with 6 bases between. CDR1 and CDR2 from the germline V gene are SGHRS and YFSETQ. This CDR3 reads CASSFRGNSPLHF. The CDR3 coding sequence is TGCGCCAGCAGCTTTAGGGGTAATTCACCCCTCCACTTT.

The rearrangement links TRBV10-3 to TRBJ2-7; no clear D. Deletions cut 10 bases from V and 1 base from J, with 14 bases between. This CDR3 region has 13 residues. Germline V gene data show CDR1 as ENHRY and CDR2 as SYGVKD. The DNA for the CDR3 is TGTGCCACGAACACGATTCCATCCTACGAGCAGTACTTC. It translates to CATNTIPSYEQYF.

The chain is built from TRBV9 and TRBJ2-7, with 10 bases lining up with TRBD1. V lost 4 bases, J lost 2 bases, and 15 bases stayed unmatched. This CDR3 comprises 18 residues. Per germline, CDR1 SGDLS and CDR2 YYNGEE. DNA for the CDR3: TGTGCCAGCAGCATAGGGACAGGGGCTTACAGAGAGGCCTACGAGCAGTACTTC. Translating it yields CASSIGTGAYREAYEQYF.

This clone was detected a few times. The chain combines TRBV11-2 with TRBJ1-2; 8 bases fit TRBD1. The CDR3 has 11 amino acids. J was trimmed by 7 bases and V by 6 bases; bases with no gene match: 1. Looked up from germline, CDR1 is SGHAT and CDR2 is FQNNGV. CDR3 coding DNA: TGTGCCAGCAGGACAGGGGCTGGCTACACCTTC. It translates to CASRTGAGYTF. The variable domain in full, with the rest retrieved from reference TRBV11-2 and TRBJ1-2, is EAGVAQSPRYKIIEKRQSVAFWCNPISGHATLYWYQQILGQGPKLLIQFQNNGVVDDSQLPKDRFSAERLKGVDSTLKIQPAKLEDSAVYLCASRTGAGYTFGSGTRLTVV.

This chain connects TRBV2 to TRBJ1-5, with TRBD1 matching over 10 bases. Germline CDR1 SNHLY, CDR2 FYNNEI. The CDR3 runs 13 residues. V lost 9 bases to trimming and J lost 4 bases; unmatched junction nucleotides: 3. Written as DNA, the CDR3 is TGTGCCAGTGGACAGGGGGTAAATCAGCCCCAGCATTTT. This codes for CASGQGVNQPQHF.